Listed below are T cell receptor beta chains from one sample, sequenced in a study of control samples from healthy donors and cancer patients. Sequencing was performed with immunoSEQ multiplex PCR; in TCRdb, only in-frame clones are kept and a portion is missing. The data hold around 15,000 clones, with around 87% observed a single time. The sample was PBMCs. The receptors shown here come from a woman aged 70 to 79 with colorectal cancer. CDR3s include the opening cysteine and the closing phenylalanine or tryptophan. A D gene is named only where the DNA matches it firmly. A clone size is listed for some rows: how often the clone was seen (once, few, many), or a class if it is expanded.

>TRBV18|TRBJ2-2|TRBD1|few
CASSPPGQLTGELFF
TGTGCCAGCTCACCACCGGGACAGCTCACCGGGGAGCTGTTTTTT
>TRBV7-2|TRBJ1-5|-|-
CASSLGLNQPQHF
TGTGCCAGCAGCTTAGGACTTAATCAGCCCCAGCATTTT
>TRBV27|TRBJ2-2|-|once
CASSLAGGIRTGELFF
TGTGCCAGCAGTTTAGCAGGGGGGATACGCACCGGGGAGCTGTTTTTT
>TRBV15|TRBJ2-3|-|-
CATSPPGVQDTQYF
TGTGCCACCAGCCCGCCGGGGGTACAGGATACGCAGTATTTT
>TRBV5-6|TRBJ1-1|-|-
CASSPVERTEAFF
TGTGCCAGCAGCCCCGTAGAGAGGACTGAAGCTTTCTTT
>TRBV7-2|TRBJ1-4|-|-
CASSPPDMTGGEKLFF
TGTGCCAGCAGTCCCCCTGACATGACGGGGGGTGAAAAACTGTTTTTT
>TRBV4-2|TRBJ2-1|TRBD2|-
CASSQDGVMRGAGNEQFF
TGTGCCAGCAGCCAAGATGGGGTAATGCGGGGGGCGGGTAATGAGCAGTTCTTC
>TRBV4-3|TRBJ1-1|-|-
CASSRDPRALNTEAFF
TGCGCCAGCAGCCGGGACCCTCGGGCCCTGAACACTGAAGCTTTCTTT
>TRBV7-2|TRBJ2-1|-|once
CASSLEGRRSEQFF
TGTGCCAGCAGCTTAGAGGGGAGGCGAAGTGAGCAGTTCTTC
>TRBV27|TRBJ1-2|TRBD1|-
CASSSGQGTVGYTF
TGTGCCAGCAGTTCCGGACAGGGAACTGTTGGCTACACCTTC
>TRBV9|TRBJ2-5|-|-
CASSTRGEETQYF
TGTGCCAGCAGCACCAGGGGGGAGGAGACCCAGTACTTC
>TRBV9|TRBJ2-3|-|-
CASSVAGGTGDTQYF
TGTGCCAGCAGCGTAGCGGGGGGCACGGGAGATACGCAGTATTTT
>TRBV4-3|TRBJ1-2|TRBD1|few
CASSPQGADGYTF
TGCGCCAGCAGCCCACAGGGGGCGGATGGCTACACCTTC
>TRBV7-2|TRBJ1-5|-|-
CASSSHRGEKPQHF
TGTGCCAGCAGCTCCCACCGGGGGGAGAAGCCCCAGCATTTT
>TRBV5-6|TRBJ1-4|-|-
CASSASGWGHDEKLFF
TGTGCCAGCAGCGCCTCCGGTTGGGGCCATGATGAAAAACTGTTTTTT
>TRBV20-1|TRBJ2-7|-|-
CSASSVGYEQYF
TGCAGTGCTAGTTCAGTGGGCTACGAGCAGTACTTC
>TRBV14|TRBJ2-3|-|-
CASSFKLRSTDTQYF
TGTGCCAGCAGCTTTAAACTCCGCAGCACAGATACGCAGTATTTT
>TRBV19|TRBJ2-7|TRBD1|-
CASSETGESSYEQYF
TGTGCCAGTAGTGAAACAGGGGAGAGTTCCTACGAGCAGTACTTC
>TRBV4-2|TRBJ1-2|-|-
CASSQDLTRGSGGYTF
TGTGCCAGCAGCCAAGATTTGACGAGGGGATCGGGGGGCTACACCTTC
>TRBV5-6|TRBJ1-4|-|-
CASSSLGEGTTTNEKLFF
TGTGCCAGCAGCTCCTTAGGAGAAGGGACGACAACTAATGAAAAACTGTTTTTT
>TRBV15|TRBJ2-3|TRBD1|-
CATSRDRGQGADTQYF
TGTGCCACCAGCAGAGATAGGGGACAGGGGGCAGATACGCAGTATTTT
>TRBV27|TRBJ1-2|TRBD1|-
CASRTGGATNGYTF
TGTGCCAGCAGAACAGGGGGCGCAACGAATGGCTACACCTTC
>TRBV11-2|TRBJ2-3|TRBD2|few
CASSEETSGRPDTQYF
TGTGCCAGCAGCGAGGAGACTAGCGGGAGGCCAGATACGCAGTATTTT
>TRBV29-1|TRBJ2-7|TRBD2|-
CSVRGGLAGLSSYEQYF
TGCAGCGTTCGGGGGGGACTAGCGGGGCTTAGCTCCTACGAGCAGTACTTC
>TRBV5-4|TRBJ2-5|TRBD2|-
CASSPRSSGRPEETQYF
TGTGCCAGCAGCCCTCGGTCTAGCGGGAGGCCAGAAGAGACCCAGTACTTC